One sample yielded the 26 T cell receptor beta chains listed below, sequenced in a study of T cells in Graves' hyperthyroidism and ophthalmopathy. Researchers took RNA transcripts and amplified the TCR beta CDR3 regions from them. The HTBI primer set was used in a first-round RT-PCR of the TCR CDR3. TCRdb analysed the multiplex PCR reads with MiXCR anew, one entry per CDR3 protein. The sample includes 250,000 to 350,000 distinct CDR3 sequences, 15% to 20% of them seen just once. The sample consisted of blood. Source of these receptors: a woman aged 60-75 years with Graves' ophthalmopathy.

The rearrangement uses TRBV7-9 and TRBJ1-4; possibly TRBD1 for D (5 bases). The CDR3 consists of 15 residues. The V end lost 5 bases, the J end lost 2 bases, and 12 bases lay between the germline ends. Germline loops: CDR1 SEHNR, CDR2 FQNEAQ (reference sequence). The CDR3 is CASSLGASTNEKLFF. CDR3 coding DNA: TGTGCCAGCAGCCTAGGGGCGTCGACTAATGAAAAACTGTTTTTT. The whole variable domain, remainder taken from reference TRBV7-9 and TRBJ1-4, is DTGVSQNPRHKITKRGQNVTFRCDPISEHNRLYWYRQTLGQGPEFLTYFQNEAQLEKSRLLSDRFSAERPKGSFSTLEIQRTEQGDSAMYLCASSLGASTNEKLFFGSGTQLSVL.

This clonotype was counted at least ten times. The chain has TRBV28 and TRBJ2-1; 11 nucleotides agree with TRBD1. Germline V gene data show CDR1 as MDHEN and CDR2 as SYDVKM. Trimming removed 5 bases from V and 4 bases from J; junction bases left unmatched: 4. This CDR3 is built from 15 residues. The CDR3, as DNA: TGTGCCAGCAGTGCCGGGACAGGGGGATACAATGAGCAGTTCTTC. Translated: CASSAGTGGYNEQFF.

This clonotype was counted ten times or more. DNA of the CDR3: TGTGCCAGCAGCTTAGCGACGGATACGTGGATGAACACTGAAGCTTTCTTT. Translating gives CASSLATDTWMNTEAFF. The V call is TRBV7-8, the J call TRBJ1-1; D gene uncertain. The CDR3 sequence is 17 residues long. V was trimmed by 0 bases and J by 0 bases, leaving 14 bases between them. The V gene's germline CDR1 is SGHVS and CDR2 FQNEAQ.

This clonotype was observed at least ten times. V and J are TRBV27 and TRBJ2-7; D gene ambiguous. V lost 2 bases and J 0 bases, leaving 8 bases between the germline ends. The CDR3 has 14 residues. Germline V gene sequence: CDR1 MNHEY, CDR2 SMNVEV (reference sequence). This CDR3 is CASSLVPVSYEQYF. The CDR3 nucleotides read TGTGCCAGCAGTTTAGTCCCGGTCTCCTACGAGCAGTACTTC.

This clonotype was seen many times. The rearrangement joins TRBV7-9 to TRBJ1-1; no clear D. Germline V gene data show CDR1 as SEHNR and CDR2 as FQNEAQ (reference sequence). The CDR3 has 12 residues. Trimming removed 5 bases at V and 4 bases at J, with 8 bases between. The CDR3 loop reads CASSRDLTEAFF. Written as DNA, the CDR3 is TGTGCCAGCAGCCGGGATCTCACTGAAGCTTTCTTT. Full variable domain (outside the CDR3, taken from reference TRBV7-9 and TRBJ1-1): DTGVSQNPRHKITKRGQNVTFRCDPISEHNRLYWYRQTLGQGPEFLTYFQNEAQLEKSRLLSDRFSAERPKGSFSTLEIQRTEQGDSAMYLCASSRDLTEAFFGQGTRLTVV.

This clonotype occurred many times. The chain couples TRBV5-5 to TRBJ2-7; D may be TRBD2 (5 bases). The CDR3 has 13 amino acids. The germline V and J ends were trimmed by 1 base and 5 bases, with 10 bases remaining between them. In germline, CDR1 is SGHKS, CDR2 YYEKEE (reference sequence). CDR3 coding DNA: TGTGCCAGCAGCTTGCGTTTCGGGGACGAGCAGTACTTC. Residues: CASSLRFGDEQYF.

The CDR3 sequence: CSANVGQGHQPQHF. Here the CDR3 DNA reads TGCAGTGCTAACGTTGGACAGGGGCATCAGCCCCAGCATTTT. This chain uses TRBV20-1 with TRBJ1-5; 9 nucleotides line up with TRBD1. The J segment lost 5 bases and the V segment lost 4 bases, leaving 6 bases of the junction unmatched. Germline CDR1 is DFQATT and CDR2 is SNEGSKA (reference sequence). This CDR3 has 14 amino acids.

This clonotype was found many times. The rearrangement joins TRBV5-1 to TRBJ1-5; D gene uncertain. The CDR3 covers 14 residues. Deletions cut 0 bases from V and 3 bases from J, with 7 bases between. Germline V CDR1 and CDR2: SGHRS, YFSETQ. The CDR3 bases are TGCGCCAGCAGCTTGGACAGCATCAATCAGCCCCAGCATTTT. It codes for CASSLDSINQPQHF.

The sample holds a few counts of this clonotype. The chain couples TRBV9 to TRBJ1-5; TRBD1 matches at 7 bases. Germline V gene sequence: CDR1 SGDLS, CDR2 YYNGEE. V shed 4 bases, J shed 7 bases, and the junction held 11 bases outside the gene matches. This CDR3 is 15 amino acids long. The CDR3 bases are TGTGCCAGCAGCATGACAGGGTCAGGGGAACAGCCCCAGCATTTT. This gives the protein CASSMTGSGEQPQHF.

This clonotype was recorded many times. CDR3 in DNA: TGTGCCAGCAGTGGCCGGCGAGGTTGGTTTTCGAACACTGAAGCTTTCTTT. Residues: CASSGRRGWFSNTEAFF. J is TRBJ1-1 and V is TRBV6-1; no reliable D call. V shed 4 bases and J shed 1 base, with 19 bases lying between them. CDR1 and CDR2 (germline): MNHNS, SASEGT. The CDR3 spans 17 residues.

This clonotype was seen many times. The chain couples TRBV7-6 to TRBJ2-3; D might be TRBD2 (6 bases). CDR1 is SGHVS and CDR2 is FNYEAQ in the germline V gene. There are 14 residues in the CDR3. Deletions cut 1 base from V and 6 bases from J, with 11 bases between. CDR3 residues: CASSLGSRGDTQYF. The CDR3 nucleotides read TGTGCCAGCAGCTTAGGATCCCGGGGGGATACGCAGTATTTT.

This clonotype was seen more than once but under ten times. This could be a read error, since a much larger clone is one nucleotide away. The chain employs TRBV20-1 and TRBJ2-7, with TRBD2 matching over 13 bases. The V gene's germline CDR1 is DFQATT and CDR2 SNEGSKA (reference sequence). The CDR3 consists of 14 residues. CDR3 DNA: TGCAGTGCTCCGGGACTAGCGGGAACCTACGGGCAGTACTTC. It is translated as CSAPGLAGTYGQYF.

This clonotype was seen a few times. J is TRBJ1-4 and V is TRBV19; D not resolved. Germline V CDR1 and CDR2: LNHDA, SQIVND (reference sequence). The V and J ends lost 3 bases and 1 base respectively, with 12 bases between them. This CDR3 spans 16 amino acids. CDR3 bases: TGTGCCAGTAGTATGAGCAGCCCAAGAACTAATGAAAAACTGTTTTTT. This sequence encodes CASSMSSPRTNEKLFF.

V is TRBV9 and J is TRBJ2-1, with 10 bases aligning to TRBD2. Trimming took 4 bases from V and 1 from J; bases not matched to a gene: 5. The CDR3 covers 16 residues. Germline CDR1 and CDR2: SGDLS and YYNGEE. The CDR3 DNA sequence: TGTGCCAGCAGCCATAGCGGGGGGCTATCCTACAATGAGCAGTTCTTC. It yields the protein CASSHSGGLSYNEQFF.

This sequence joins TRBV5-1 and TRBJ1-3; D ambiguous. V dropped 0 bases and J dropped 0 bases, with 7 bases sitting between them. The germline V gene encodes CDR1 SGHRS and CDR2 YFSETQ. The CDR3 is 15 amino acids. The CDR3 here is CASSLGYYSGNTIYF. As DNA, the CDR3 is TGCGCCAGCAGCTTGGGGTACTACTCTGGAAACACCATATATTTT.

Many counts were recorded for this clonotype. The gene calls are TRBV27 and TRBJ1-1; 10 bases map to TRBD1. The V and J ends lost 4 bases and 1 base, in that order; junction bases with no gene match: 9. The length of the CDR3 is 17 residues. From germline, CDR1 is MNHEY and CDR2 SMNVEV (reference sequence). This CDR3 reads CASSSYQGTGENTEAFF. DNA of the CDR3: TGTGCCAGCAGTTCATACCAAGGGACAGGGGAGAACACTGAAGCTTTCTTT.

The J gene is TRBJ1-1, the V gene TRBV5-6, with a tentative D call TRBD1 (6 bases). This CDR3 spans 18 amino acids. CDR1 and CDR2 from the germline V gene are SGHDT and YYEEEE. V was pared by 0 bases and J by 0 bases, with 18 bases between. The CDR3 spells CASSLAGYQGMMNTEAFF. CDR3 sequence (DNA): TGTGCCAGCAGCTTGGCCGGGTACCAGGGGATGATGAACACTGAAGCTTTCTTT.

The rearrangement links TRBV2 to TRBJ2-2; maybe TRBD2 (6 bases). Germline CDR1 reads SNHLY; CDR2 reads FYNNEI. The ends were cut back, 7 bases at V and 3 bases at J, with 15 bases in the middle. This CDR3 is built from 15 residues. CDR3 nucleotide sequence: TGTGCCAGCACGGAGGGAAGTAAGGACACCGGGGAGCTGTTTTTT. It is translated as CASTEGSKDTGELFF.

The V gene is TRBV13, the J gene TRBJ2-1; 10 nucleotides match TRBD1. Germline trimming cut 5 bases from V and 9 bases from J; bases unmatched to any gene: 16. Germline V gives CDR1 PRHDT, CDR2 FYEKMQ (reference sequence). CDR3 length: 17 residues. The CDR3 bases are TGTGCCAGCAGCGCTGTATACCGGGACAGGGGTCTCACTGAGCAGTTCTTC. This translates into CASSAVYRDRGLTEQFF. Supplemented by reference TRBV13 and TRBJ2-1, the full variable domain reads AAGVIQSPRHLIKEKRETATLKCYPIPRHDTVYWYQQGPGQDPQFLISFYEKMQSDKGSIPDRFSAQQFSDYHSELNMSSLELGDSALYFCASSAVYRDRGLTEQFFGPGTRLTVL.

This clonotype has at least ten counts. This sequence joins TRBV20-1 and TRBJ1-1; 10 bases are a match to TRBD1. Germline V gives CDR1 DFQATT, CDR2 SNEGSKA (reference sequence). The CDR3 is made up of 17 amino acids. With 5 bases clipped from V and 0 bases from J, the junction kept 12 bases outside the gene matches. CDR3 sequence reads: CSADRQGAVGMNTEAFF. CDR3 bases: TGCAGTGCTGACAGACAGGGGGCAGTGGGAATGAACACTGAAGCTTTCTTT.

This clonotype was seen repeatedly, ten times or more. This chain joins TRBV5-6 and TRBJ1-1; no definite D call. This CDR3 region has 14 residues. The germline gives CDR1 SGHDT, CDR2 YYEEEE. Trimming stripped 4 bases from V and 9 bases from J, with 19 bases between. This CDR3 is CASSIRLVRAQAFF. Here the CDR3 DNA reads TGTGCCAGCAGCATACGCTTGGTGCGGGCTCAAGCTTTCTTT.

The chain uses TRBV4-3 and TRBJ2-2, with 7 bases that match TRBD1. The CDR3 loop spans 16 amino acids. CDR1 LGHNA and CDR2 YSLEER come from the germline V gene. J lost 6 bases, V lost 0 bases, and 7 bases had no gene match. The CDR3 DNA sequence: TGCGCCAGCAGCCAAGAATCGAGAGGGGGCGCCGGGGAGCTGTTTTTT. Its protein product is CASSQESRGGAGELFF.

The chain employs TRBV6-5 and TRBJ1-5; a possible D gene is TRBD1 (6 bases). Trimming shortened V by 2 bases and J by 8 bases, and 13 bases separated the two germline ends. CDR1 is MNHEY, CDR2 SVGAGI, per germline. This CDR3 region has 14 residues. CDR3 sequence (DNA): TGTGCCAGCAGTTACACGAGGGGGAGAGAGCCCCAGCATTTT. Protein: CASSYTRGREPQHF.

The chain combines TRBV6-2 or TRBV6-3 with TRBJ2-7, with D hard to call. This CDR3 comprises 12 residues. Germline V gene data show CDR1 as MNHEY and CDR2 as SVGEGT. V lost 6 bases, J lost 2 bases, and 8 bases lay in between. CDR3 sequence reads: CASRENAYEQYF. The CDR3 DNA sequence: TGTGCCAGCAGAGAAAACGCCTACGAGCAGTACTTC.

This clonotype appeared a few times. The chain combines TRBV20-1 with TRBJ1-2; D possibly corresponds to TRBD1 (6 bases). This CDR3 comprises 15 residues. Germline CDR1 reads DFQATT; CDR2 reads SNEGSKA (reference sequence). Deletions cut 3 bases from V and 6 bases from J, with 20 bases between. DNA for the CDR3: TGCAGTGCTAGGCCCTGGGCAGGGGAGACCGATGGCTACACCTTC. Translation gives CSARPWAGETDGYTF.

This clonotype was counted only a few times. The chain recombines TRBV20-1 with TRBJ1-2; 8 bases are shared with TRBD1. V was pared by 6 bases and J by 4 bases, with 13 bases of the junction left unmatched. The CDR3 loop spans 15 amino acids. Germline CDR1 reads DFQATT; CDR2 reads SNEGSKA (reference sequence). CDR3 sequence (DNA): TGCAGTGCAACGGACAGGGCTGGGTTAGGCTATGGCTACACCTTC. Translation gives CSATDRAGLGYGYTF.